The 3 T cell receptor beta chains below all came from one sample that was sequenced in a study of OX40 agonist ivuxolimab in advanced cancers. Using immunoSEQ multiplex PCR, the repertoire was profiled, and TCRdb retains in-frame clones only, with some absent. The table records 70,000 or so clones, 86% of them present only once. The sequences come from CD4+ or CD8+ T cells sorted from blood, collected in a trial of the OX40 agonist ivuxolimab. The source of these receptors is an adult with an advanced solid tumor such as melanoma, head and neck, liver or kidney cancer.

The V call is TRBV30, the J call TRBJ1-6; D may be TRBD1 (5 bases). The germline V gene has CDR1 GTSNPN and CDR2 SVGIG (reference sequence). Between the trimmed V and J ends, which lost 7 bases and 1 base, there was a span of 14 bases. This CDR3 comprises 15 residues. CDR3: CASLGGSSYNSPLHF. The CDR3 DNA reads TGTGCCTCACTCGGGGGGTCATCCTATAATTCACCCCTCCACTTT.

The V call is TRBV10-3, the J call TRBJ2-3; 7 bases are a match to TRBD2. The V gene's germline CDR1 is ENHRY and CDR2 SYGVKD. V gave up 6 bases and J gave up 3 bases; unmatched junction bases: 6. This CDR3 contains 14 residues. The CDR3 coding sequence is TGTGCCATCAGGGGAGGACTAGAAACAGATACGCAGTATTTT. This translates into CAIRGGLETDTQYF.

The J gene is TRBJ2-7, the V gene TRBV6-1, with D possibly TRBD1 on 5 matching bases. Per germline, CDR1 MNHNS and CDR2 SASEGT. The germline V and J ends were trimmed by 7 bases and 7 bases, with 11 bases remaining between them. CDR3 length: 11 amino acids. The chain's CDR3 is CASTQVGEQYF. The CDR3 coding sequence is TGTGCCAGCACACAGGTGGGGGAGCAGTACTTC.